This TCR beta chain was recovered during a study of breast tumors, draining lymph nodes, adjacent tissues (dated by TCRdb to the mid-2010s). For context, the study as a whole: The study compared TCR beta repertoires across tumor, adjacent nontumor tissue and axillary lymph nodes from breast cancer patients. The study was designed to assess the relationships and possible T-cell exchange between tumor, surrounding tissue and draining lymph node repertoires in human breast cancer.

Lymph node samples were obtained from the axillary draining lymph nodes of breast cancer patients. For sequencing, an Illumina HiSeq 2000 was employed. Multiplex PCR amplification was used to generate the TCR beta chain libraries. The amplified TCR beta chain products were analyzed by high-throughput sequencing. TCRdb ran its own pipeline on the public reads, namely fastp trimming at Q25 and MiXCR clone calling, and kept in-frame beta chains. CDR3 protein sequences are deduplicated, and each keeps its most common genes and DNA. Within this sample are 150,000 to 200,000 distinct CDR3 sequences, with roughly 29% of them counted one time only. The biggest ten clones account for approximately 4.3% of the sample. What the authors observed across the whole study: A scenario in which most tumor T cells derive from the lymph node and then expand within tumor tissue was judged to be consistent with the data. Tumor and nontumor tissue repertoires were significantly more similar in luminal-like than in basal-like breast cancer. The study presented the conclusion that tumor T cells originate in lymph nodes as consistent with a hypothesis, not as something directly demonstrated. Tumor T-cell repertoires showed less diversity than lymph node repertoires and more diversity than nontumor tissue repertoires, and tumor T-cell repertoires showed preferential V and J gene usage.

V is clipped by 1 base and J by 3 bases, and the sequence between their germline boundaries is 13 bases long. Looking up the germline V gene (reference sequence) yields CDR1 LNHNV and CDR2 YYDKDF. Its CDR3 holds 15 amino acids, cysteine through phenylalanine. This entry keeps only the CDR3 DNA: 45 bases, framed from base 1. This clonotype was detected ten times or more. Which antigen it targets is not known. No quality values exist for individual bases; no much larger clone is one base distant. The sample consisted of axillary lymph node tissue. The sequence joins TRBV15 to TRBJ2-7; the D gene is perhaps TRBD1 or TRBD2, as each covers 6 bases. The TCR was taken from a female donor with breast cancer. Some clones in this sample may be carry-over from other donors' samples. The nucleotides are TGTGCCACCAGCAGAGCGGGGGCGGCAGACTACGAGCAGTACTTC. It is translated as CATSRAGAADYEQYF.